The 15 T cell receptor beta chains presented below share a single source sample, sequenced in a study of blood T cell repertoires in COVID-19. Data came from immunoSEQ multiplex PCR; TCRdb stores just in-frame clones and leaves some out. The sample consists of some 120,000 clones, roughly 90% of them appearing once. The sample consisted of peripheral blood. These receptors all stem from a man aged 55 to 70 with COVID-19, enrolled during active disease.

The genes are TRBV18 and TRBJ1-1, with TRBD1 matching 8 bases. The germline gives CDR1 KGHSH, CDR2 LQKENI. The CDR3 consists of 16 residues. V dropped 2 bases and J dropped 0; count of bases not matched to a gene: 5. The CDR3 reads CASSPATGDVNTEAFF. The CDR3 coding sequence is TGTGCCAGCTCACCAGCGACAGGGGACGTGAACACTGAAGCTTTCTTT.

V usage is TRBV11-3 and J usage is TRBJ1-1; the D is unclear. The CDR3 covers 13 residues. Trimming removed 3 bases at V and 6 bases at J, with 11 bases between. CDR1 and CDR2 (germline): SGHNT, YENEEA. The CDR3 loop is CASSFEWWSEAFF. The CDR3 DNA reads TGTGCCAGCAGCTTCGAGTGGTGGTCTGAAGCTTTCTTT.

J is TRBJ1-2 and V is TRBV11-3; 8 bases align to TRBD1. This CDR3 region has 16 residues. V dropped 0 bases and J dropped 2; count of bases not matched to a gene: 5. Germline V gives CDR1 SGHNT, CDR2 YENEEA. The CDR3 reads CASSLDGQGANYGYTF. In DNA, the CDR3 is TGTGCCAGCAGCTTAGATGGACAGGGTGCCAACTATGGCTACACCTTC.

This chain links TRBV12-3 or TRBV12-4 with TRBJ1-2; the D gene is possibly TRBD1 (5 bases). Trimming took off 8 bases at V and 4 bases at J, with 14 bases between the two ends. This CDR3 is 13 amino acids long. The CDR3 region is CASSLGEGYGYTF. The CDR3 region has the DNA TGTGCCAGCTCCTTGGGGGAGGGCTATGGCTACACCTTC.

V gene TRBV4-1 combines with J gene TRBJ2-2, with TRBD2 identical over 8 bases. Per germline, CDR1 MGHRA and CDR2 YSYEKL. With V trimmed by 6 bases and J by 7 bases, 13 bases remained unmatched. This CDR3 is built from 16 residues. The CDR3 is CASRPPGGRPYGELFF. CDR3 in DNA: TGCGCCAGCAGACCCCCTGGCGGGAGGCCCTACGGGGAGCTGTTTTTT.

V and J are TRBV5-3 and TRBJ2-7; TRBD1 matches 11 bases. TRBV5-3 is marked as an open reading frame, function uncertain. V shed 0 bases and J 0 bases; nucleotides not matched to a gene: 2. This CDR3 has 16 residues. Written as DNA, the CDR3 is TGTGCCAGAAGCTTGGCCGGGACAGGGGGCTCCTACGAGCAGTACTTC. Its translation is CARSLAGTGGSYEQYF.

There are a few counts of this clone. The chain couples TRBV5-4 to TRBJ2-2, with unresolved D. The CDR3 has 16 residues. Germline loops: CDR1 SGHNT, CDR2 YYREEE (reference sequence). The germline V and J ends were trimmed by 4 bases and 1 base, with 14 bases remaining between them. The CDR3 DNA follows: TGTGCCAGCAGCGAAGATAGGCGAGGGAACACCGGGGAGCTGTTTTTT. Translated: CASSEDRRGNTGELFF.

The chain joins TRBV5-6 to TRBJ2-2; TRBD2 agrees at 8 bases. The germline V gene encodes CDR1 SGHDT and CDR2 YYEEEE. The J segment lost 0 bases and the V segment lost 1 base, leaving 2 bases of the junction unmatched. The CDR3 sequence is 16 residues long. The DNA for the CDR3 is TGTGCCAGCAGCTTGTTACTAGCGGCGAACACCGGGGAGCTGTTTTTT. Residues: CASSLLLAANTGELFF.

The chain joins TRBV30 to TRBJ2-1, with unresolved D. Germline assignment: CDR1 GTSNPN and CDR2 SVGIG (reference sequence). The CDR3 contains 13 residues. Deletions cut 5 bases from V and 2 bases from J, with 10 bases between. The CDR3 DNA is TGTGCCTGGGCACGTGAGCCCTACAATGAGCAGTTCTTC. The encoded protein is CAWAREPYNEQFF.

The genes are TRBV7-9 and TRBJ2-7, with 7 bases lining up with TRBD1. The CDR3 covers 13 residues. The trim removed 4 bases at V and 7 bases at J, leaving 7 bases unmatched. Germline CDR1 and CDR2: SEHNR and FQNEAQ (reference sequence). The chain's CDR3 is CASSSFRTGEQYF. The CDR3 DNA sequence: TGTGCCAGCAGCTCTTTCCGGACAGGAGAGCAGTACTTC.

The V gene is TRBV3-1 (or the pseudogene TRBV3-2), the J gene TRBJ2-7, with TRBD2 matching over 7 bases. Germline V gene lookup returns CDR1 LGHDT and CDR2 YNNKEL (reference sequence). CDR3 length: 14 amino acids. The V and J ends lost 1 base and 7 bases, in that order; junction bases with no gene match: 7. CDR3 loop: CASSQGLAVREQYF. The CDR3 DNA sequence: TGTGCCAGCAGCCAAGGACTAGCAGTAAGGGAGCAGTACTTC.

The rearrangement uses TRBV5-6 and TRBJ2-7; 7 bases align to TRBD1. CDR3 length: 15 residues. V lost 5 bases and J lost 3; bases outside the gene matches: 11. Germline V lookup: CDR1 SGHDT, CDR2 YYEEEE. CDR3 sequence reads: CASRYRDRGNYEQYF. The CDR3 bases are TGTGCCAGCAGGTACCGGGACAGAGGAAACTACGAGCAGTACTTC.

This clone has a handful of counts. The CDR3 DNA sequence: TGCGCCAGCAGTGAGTTTGGGACAGGCCTCACCGGGGAGCTGTTTTTT. Protein product: CASSEFGTGLTGELFF. The chain has TRBV10-1 and TRBJ2-2; 8 positions match TRBD1. This CDR3 spans 16 amino acids. In germline, CDR1 is WNHNN, CDR2 SYGVQD (reference sequence). V lost 1 base, J lost 4 bases, and 5 bases stayed unmatched.

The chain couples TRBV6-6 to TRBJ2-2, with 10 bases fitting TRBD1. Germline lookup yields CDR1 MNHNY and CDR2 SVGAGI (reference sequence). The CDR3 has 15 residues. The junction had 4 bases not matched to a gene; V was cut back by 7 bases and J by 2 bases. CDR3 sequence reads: CASTKTGGNTGELFF. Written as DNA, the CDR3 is TGTGCCAGCACCAAGACAGGGGGCAACACCGGGGAGCTGTTTTTT.

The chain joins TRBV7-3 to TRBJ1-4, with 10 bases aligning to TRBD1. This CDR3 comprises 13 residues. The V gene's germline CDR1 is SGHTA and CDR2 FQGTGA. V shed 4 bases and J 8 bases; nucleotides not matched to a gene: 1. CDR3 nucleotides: TGTGCCAGCAGCTCGACAGGGGGCGAAAAACTGTTTTTT. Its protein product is CASSSTGGEKLFF. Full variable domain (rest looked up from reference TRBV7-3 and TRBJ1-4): GAGVSQTPSNKVTEKGKYVELRCDPISGHTALYWYRQSLGQGPEFLIYFQGTGAADDSGLPNDRFFAVRPEGSVSTLKIQRTERGDSAVYLCASSSTGGEKLFFGSGTQLSVL.